Given below is one T cell receptor beta chain in context. The sample belongs to a study of CD8 T cells in Susac syndrome. Random-hexamer reverse transcription was applied to about 0.5 to 1 ug RNA. TCRdb redid the calling of the immunoSEQ multiplex PCR reads with MiXCR, one entry per CDR3 protein. The sample lists about 240,000 distinct CDR3 sequences, about 95% seen once, with under 0.12% in the top ten. Germline V gene data show CDR1 as KGHSH and CDR2 as LQKENI. This CDR3 has 15 residues. Trimming took 4 bases from V and 0 from J, leaving 7 bases between them. The diagnostic criteria for definite or probable disease, as recently defined, were met by the patients with Susac syndrome. TEMRA cells were FACS-enriched, unlike CD8+ and CD4+ T cells, which were negatively isolated.

Sequencing was done on a sample of CD4+ T cells from PBMCs. The clonotype originates from a human donor with Susac syndrome. J is TRBJ2-6 and V is TRBV18; D not resolved. The CDR3 nucleotides are TGTGCCAGCTCACTGGGTCCCTCTGGGGCCAACGTCCTGACTTTC. The encoded protein is CASSLGPSGANVLTF.